This T cell receptor (beta chain) was captured in a study of shared clonotypes between healthy human individuals. Looking at the study overall: Participating donors consisted of two women and a few men aged 18 to 49.

Profiled with immunoSEQ multiplex PCR; TCRdb holds only in-frame clones, not every one. In the table there are 2 million to 2.5 million clones, just under 95% of which are singletons. Regarding this clone: Its antigen remains unknown.

Study-wide results and caveats: In general, naive subsets displayed greater estimated richness than memory subsets did. Despite large depth, rarefaction showed incomplete sorted-subset sequencing.

The germline V and J ends were trimmed by 7 bases and 3 bases, with 15 bases remaining between them. This CDR3 contains 14 residues. Germline CDR1 reads MDHEN; CDR2 reads SYDVKM. The TCR sequence derives from a young man in good health. Some clones in this sample may be carry-over from other donors' samples. Sequenced: naive CD4+ T cells from PBMCs. As to subset: CD45RA+ positively selected. The V and J genes are TRBV28 and TRBJ1-1, with D maybe TRBD1 (5 bases). The CDR3 region is CASTQGRVDTEAFF. The CDR3 DNA reads TGTGCCAGCACTCAGGGCAGGGTGGACACTGAAGCTTTCTTT.